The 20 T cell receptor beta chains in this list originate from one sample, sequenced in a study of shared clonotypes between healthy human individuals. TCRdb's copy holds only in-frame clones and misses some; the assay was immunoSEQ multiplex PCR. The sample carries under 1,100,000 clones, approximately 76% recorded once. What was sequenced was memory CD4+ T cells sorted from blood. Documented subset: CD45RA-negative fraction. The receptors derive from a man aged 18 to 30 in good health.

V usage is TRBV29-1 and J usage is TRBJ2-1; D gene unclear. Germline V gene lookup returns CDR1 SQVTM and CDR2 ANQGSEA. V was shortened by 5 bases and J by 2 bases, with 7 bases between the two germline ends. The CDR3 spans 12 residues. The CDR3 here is CSVSSTYNEQFF. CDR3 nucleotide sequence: TGCAGCGTTTCCAGTACCTACAATGAGCAGTTCTTC.

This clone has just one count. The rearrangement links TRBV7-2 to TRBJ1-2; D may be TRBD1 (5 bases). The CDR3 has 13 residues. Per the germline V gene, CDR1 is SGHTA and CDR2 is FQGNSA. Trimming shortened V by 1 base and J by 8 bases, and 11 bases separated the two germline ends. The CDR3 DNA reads TGTGCCAGCAGCTTAGGGCAGGGCTTCGGCTACACCTTC. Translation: CASSLGQGFGYTF. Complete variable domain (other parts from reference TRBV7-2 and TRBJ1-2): GAGVSQSPSNKVTEKGKDVELRCDPISGHTALYWYRQSLGQGLEFLIYFQGNSAPDKSGLPSDRFSAERTGGSVSTLTIQRTQQEDSAVYLCASSLGQGFGYTFGSGTRLTVV.

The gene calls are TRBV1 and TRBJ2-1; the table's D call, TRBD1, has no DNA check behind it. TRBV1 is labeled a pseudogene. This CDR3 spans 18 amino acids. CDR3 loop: CTSSPSGQSKASYNEQFF. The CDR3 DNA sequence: TGCACCAGCAGCCCTTCCGGACAGTCCAAAGCCTCCTACAATGAGCAGTTCTTC.

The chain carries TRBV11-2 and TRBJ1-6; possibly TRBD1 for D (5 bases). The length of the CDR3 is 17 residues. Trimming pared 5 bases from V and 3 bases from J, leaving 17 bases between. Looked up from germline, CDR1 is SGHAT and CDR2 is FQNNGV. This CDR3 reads CASSLGVKESYNSPLHF. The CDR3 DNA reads TGTGCCAGCAGCCTGGGGGTGAAGGAAAGCTATAATTCACCCCTCCACTTT.

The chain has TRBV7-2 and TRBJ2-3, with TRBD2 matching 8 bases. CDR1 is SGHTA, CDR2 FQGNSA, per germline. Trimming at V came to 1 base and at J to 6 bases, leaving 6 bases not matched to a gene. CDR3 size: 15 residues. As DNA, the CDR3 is TGTGCCAGCAGCTTAGATGGGACTAGATCCGATACGCAGTATTTT. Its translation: CASSLDGTRSDTQYF.

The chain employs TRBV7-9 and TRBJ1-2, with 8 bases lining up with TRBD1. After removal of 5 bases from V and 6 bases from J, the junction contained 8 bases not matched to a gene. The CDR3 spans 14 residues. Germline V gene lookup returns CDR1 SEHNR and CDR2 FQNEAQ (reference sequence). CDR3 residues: CASSGQGETNGYTF. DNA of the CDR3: TGTGCCAGCAGCGGACAGGGTGAAACTAATGGCTACACCTTC.

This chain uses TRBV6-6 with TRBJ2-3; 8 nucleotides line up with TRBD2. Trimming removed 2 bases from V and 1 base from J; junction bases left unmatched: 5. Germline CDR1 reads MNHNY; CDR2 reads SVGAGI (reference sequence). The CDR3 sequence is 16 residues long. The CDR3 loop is CASSYDHGGGTDTQYF. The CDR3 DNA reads TGTGCCAGCAGTTACGACCACGGGGGGGGCACAGATACGCAGTATTTT.

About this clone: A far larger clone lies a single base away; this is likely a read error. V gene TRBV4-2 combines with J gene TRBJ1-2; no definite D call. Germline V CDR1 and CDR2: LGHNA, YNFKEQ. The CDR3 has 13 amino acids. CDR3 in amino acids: CASSTGINYGYIF. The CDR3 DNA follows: TGTGCCAGCAGCACCGGGATTAACTATGGCTACATCTTC.

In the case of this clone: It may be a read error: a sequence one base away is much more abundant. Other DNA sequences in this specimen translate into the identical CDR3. The CDR3 sequence: CASSFLQGVSGNTIYF. DNA for the CDR3: TGTGCCAGCAGTTTCCTACAGGGGGTCTCTGGAAACACCATATATTTT. V is TRBV28 and J is TRBJ1-3; 8 bases match TRBD1. The CDR3 sequence is 16 residues long. Germline CDR1 MDHEN, CDR2 SYDVKM. V gave up 3 bases and J gave up 0 bases; unmatched junction bases: 4.

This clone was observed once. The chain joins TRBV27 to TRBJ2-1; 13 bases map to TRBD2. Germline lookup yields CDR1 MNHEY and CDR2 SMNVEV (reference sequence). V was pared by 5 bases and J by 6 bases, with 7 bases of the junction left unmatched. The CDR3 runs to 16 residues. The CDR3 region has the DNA TGTGCCAGCAGTGCCAGACTAGCGGGAGGTTTCAATGAGCAGTTCTTC. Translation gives CASSARLAGGFNEQFF.

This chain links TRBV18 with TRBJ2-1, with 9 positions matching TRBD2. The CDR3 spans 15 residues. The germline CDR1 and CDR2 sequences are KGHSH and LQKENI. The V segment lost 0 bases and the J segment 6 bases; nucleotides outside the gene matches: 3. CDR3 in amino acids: CASSPPSGRSNEQFF. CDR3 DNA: TGTGCCAGCTCACCACCGAGCGGGAGGAGCAATGAGCAGTTCTTC.

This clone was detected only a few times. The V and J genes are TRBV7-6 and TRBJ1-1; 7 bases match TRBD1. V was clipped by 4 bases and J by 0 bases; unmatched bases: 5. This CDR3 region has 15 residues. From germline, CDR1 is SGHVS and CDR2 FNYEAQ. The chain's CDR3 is CASSSLTGMNTEAFF. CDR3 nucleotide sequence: TGTGCCAGCAGCTCCCTGACAGGGATGAACACTGAAGCTTTCTTT.

The CDR3 sequence: CASSPRDGRTGEQYF. Here the CDR3 DNA reads TGTGCCAGCTCACCACGGGACGGTCGCACTGGCGAGCAGTACTTC. This chain links TRBV18 with TRBJ2-7; D possibly uses TRBD1 or TRBD2 (5 bases each). CDR3 size: 15 residues. V was cut by 1 base and J by 6 bases, with 16 bases left in between. CDR1 KGHSH and CDR2 LQKENI come from the germline V gene.

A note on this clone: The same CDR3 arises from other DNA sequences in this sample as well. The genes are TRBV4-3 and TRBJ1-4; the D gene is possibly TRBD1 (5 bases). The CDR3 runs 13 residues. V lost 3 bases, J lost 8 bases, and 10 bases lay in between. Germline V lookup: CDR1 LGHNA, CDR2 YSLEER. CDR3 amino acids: CASSQPQGEKLFF. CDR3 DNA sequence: TGCGCCAGCAGCCAGCCCCAGGGAGAAAAACTGTTTTTT.

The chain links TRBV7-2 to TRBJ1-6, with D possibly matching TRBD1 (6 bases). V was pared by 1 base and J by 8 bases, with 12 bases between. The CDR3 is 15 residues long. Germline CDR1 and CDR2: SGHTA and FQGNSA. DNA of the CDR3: TGTGCCAGCAGCTTAGAGGGGACATCTCATTCACCCCTCCACTTT. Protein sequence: CASSLEGTSHSPLHF.

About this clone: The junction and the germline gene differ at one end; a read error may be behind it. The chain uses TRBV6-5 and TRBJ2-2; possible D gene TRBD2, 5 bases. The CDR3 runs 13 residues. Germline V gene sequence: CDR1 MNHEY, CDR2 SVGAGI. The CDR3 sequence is CASSSANTGELFF. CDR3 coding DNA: TGTGCCAGCAGTTCCGCGAACACCGGGGAGCTATTTTTT.

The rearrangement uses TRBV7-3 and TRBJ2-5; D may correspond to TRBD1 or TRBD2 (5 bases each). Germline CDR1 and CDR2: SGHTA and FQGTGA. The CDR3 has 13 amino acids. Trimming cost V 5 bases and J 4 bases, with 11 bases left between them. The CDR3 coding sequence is TGTGCCAGCAGCCTGGCAGGGACAGAGACCCAGTACTTC. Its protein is CASSLAGTETQYF.

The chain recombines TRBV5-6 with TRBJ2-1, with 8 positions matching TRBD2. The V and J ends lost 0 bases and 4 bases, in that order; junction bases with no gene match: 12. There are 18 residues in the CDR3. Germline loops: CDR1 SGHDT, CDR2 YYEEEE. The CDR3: CASSLEGSGTRAYNEQFF. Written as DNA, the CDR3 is TGTGCCAGCAGCTTGGAAGGTAGCGGGACGAGGGCGTACAATGAGCAGTTCTTC.

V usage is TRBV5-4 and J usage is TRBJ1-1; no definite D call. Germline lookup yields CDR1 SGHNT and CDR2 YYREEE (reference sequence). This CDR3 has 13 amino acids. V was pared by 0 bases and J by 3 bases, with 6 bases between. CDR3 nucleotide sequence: TGTGCCAGCAGCTTGGCCTGGGACACTGAAGCTTTCTTT. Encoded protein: CASSLAWDTEAFF.

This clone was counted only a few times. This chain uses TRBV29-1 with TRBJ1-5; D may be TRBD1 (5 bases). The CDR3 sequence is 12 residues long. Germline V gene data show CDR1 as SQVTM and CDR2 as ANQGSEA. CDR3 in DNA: TGCACCCAGCCGACAGTCAATCAGCCCCAGCATTTT. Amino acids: CTQPTVNQPQHF.